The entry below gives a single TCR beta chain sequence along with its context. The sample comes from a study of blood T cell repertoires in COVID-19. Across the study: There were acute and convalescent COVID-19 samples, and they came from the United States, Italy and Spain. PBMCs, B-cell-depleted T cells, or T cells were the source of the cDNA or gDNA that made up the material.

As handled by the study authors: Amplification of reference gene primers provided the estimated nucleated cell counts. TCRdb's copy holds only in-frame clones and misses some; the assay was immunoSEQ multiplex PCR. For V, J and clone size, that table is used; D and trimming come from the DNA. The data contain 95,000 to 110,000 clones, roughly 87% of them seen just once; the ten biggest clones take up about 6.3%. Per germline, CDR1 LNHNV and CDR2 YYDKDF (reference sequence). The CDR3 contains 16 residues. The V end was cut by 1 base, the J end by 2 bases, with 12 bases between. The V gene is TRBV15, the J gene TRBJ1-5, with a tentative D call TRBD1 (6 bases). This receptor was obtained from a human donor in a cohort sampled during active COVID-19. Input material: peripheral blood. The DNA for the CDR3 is TGTGCCACCAGCAGAGTCTCGGACAGTCGCAATCAGCCCCAGCATTTT. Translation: CATSRVSDSRNQPQHF.